This T cell receptor (beta chain) was sequenced during a study of T cell responses to AZD1222 COVID-19 vaccine. Study results and caveats: Just 6 or 7 people given AZD1222 tested seropositive at baseline. None of the repertoires were sampled until the peak T cell response had passed. Researchers report vaccine-associated CD4 TCRs spanning spike, with dominance at 160-218 and 743-854.

Germline CDR1 KGHSH, CDR2 LQKENI. The V and J ends lost 3 bases and 0 bases, in that order; junction bases with no gene match: 1. The CDR3 is 16 residues long. The repertoire was sequenced with immunoSEQ multiplex PCR; TCRdb's copy has only in-frame clones and lacks some. The data show under 150,000 clones, more than 85% seen once. This clone was detected only once. What it binds is not known. The chain combines TRBV18 with TRBJ2-5; 13 nucleotides align to TRBD2. The sequenced sample was peripheral blood, obtained on day 0 of AZD1222 vaccination. This clonotype was obtained from an adult in good health. CDR3 amino acids: CASSPTSGRNQETQYF. The CDR3 coding sequence is TGTGCCAGCTCACCGACTAGCGGGAGGAACCAAGAGACCCAGTACTTC.